This TCR beta chain was sequenced for a study of human T cells and chemical hapten exposure. Germline assignment: CDR1 ENHRY and CDR2 SYGVKD. This CDR3 region has 17 residues. Trimming stripped 0 bases from V and 5 bases from J, with 18 bases between. Unfractionated whole blood yielded the extracted total RNA. Library preparation tagged each individual cDNA molecule with a unique molecular identifier. Each CDR3 protein is one row after TCRdb ran MiXCR on the reads. The profile shows roughly 120,000 distinct CDR3 sequences, around 9% of them singletons. This clonotype was sampled from a human donor in good health. Some clones in this sample may be carry-over from other donors' samples. Sample: whole blood. The V and J genes are TRBV10-3 and TRBJ2-3; D remains ambiguous. The DNA for the CDR3 is TGTGCCATCAGTGAGTCGACCATAGCTAGTTTTGAAGATACGCAGTATTTT. As protein: CAISESTIASFEDTQYF.